This T cell receptor beta chain derives from a study of CD8 T cells in Susac syndrome. Regarding the study as a whole: The study's TCR sequencing and HLA analysis drew on a certain number of individuals. That number was acknowledged as relatively small.

Reverse transcription of roughly 0.5 to 1 ug RNA was carried out with random hexamers. The amplification used immunoSEQ multiplex PCR on TCR beta CDR3; it spanned 54 Vbeta and 13 Jbeta. TCRdb ran MiXCR on the immunoSEQ multiplex PCR reads and lists one entry per CDR3 protein. The repertoire holds under 150,000 distinct CDR3 sequences, with 80% to 85% as singletons. Regarding this clonotype: Its specificity is not known.

Isolation of CD8+ and CD4+ T cells was performed negatively, whereas enrichment of TEMRA cells was done by FACS. Specimen: CD8+ T cells from PBMCs. The clonotype comes from a human donor with multiple sclerosis.

In nucleotides, the CDR3 is TGTGCCAGCAGTTCTATATCGGACACGCTCAACACCGGGGAGCTGTTTTTT. Its protein is CASSSISDTLNTGELFF. The chain uses TRBV6-5 and TRBJ2-2; a possible D gene is TRBD1 (5 bases). The CDR3 totals 17 residues. V was shortened by 4 bases and J by 2 bases, with 17 bases between the two germline ends. Germline CDR1 and CDR2: MNHEY and SVGAGI.